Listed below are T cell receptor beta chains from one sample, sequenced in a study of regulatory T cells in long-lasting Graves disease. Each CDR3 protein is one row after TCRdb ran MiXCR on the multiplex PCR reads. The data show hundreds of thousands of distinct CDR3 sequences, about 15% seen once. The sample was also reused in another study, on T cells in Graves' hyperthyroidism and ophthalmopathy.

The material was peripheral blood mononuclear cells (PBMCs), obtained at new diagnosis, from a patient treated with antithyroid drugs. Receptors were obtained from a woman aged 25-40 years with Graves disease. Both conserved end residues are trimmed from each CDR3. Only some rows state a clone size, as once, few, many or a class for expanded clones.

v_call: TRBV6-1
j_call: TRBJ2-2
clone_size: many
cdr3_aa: ASRPGTGGQNLQNTGELF

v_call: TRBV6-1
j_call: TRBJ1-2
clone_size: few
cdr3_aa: ASSEGTGWDYGYT

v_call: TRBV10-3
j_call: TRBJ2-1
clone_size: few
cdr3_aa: AISGLRSSGSHEQF

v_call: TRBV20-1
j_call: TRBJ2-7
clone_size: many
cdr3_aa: SARGLVVYEQY

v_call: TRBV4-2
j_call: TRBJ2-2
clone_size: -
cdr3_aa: ASSQEGGELF

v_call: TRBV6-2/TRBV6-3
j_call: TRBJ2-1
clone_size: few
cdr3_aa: ASSEARPEQF

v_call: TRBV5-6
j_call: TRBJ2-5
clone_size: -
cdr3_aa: ASSPEGIQETQY

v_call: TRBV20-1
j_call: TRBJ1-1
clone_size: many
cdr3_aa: SAPWGDRNTEAF

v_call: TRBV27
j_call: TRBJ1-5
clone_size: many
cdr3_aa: ASSVTRYQPQH

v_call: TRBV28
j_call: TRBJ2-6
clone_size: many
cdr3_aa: AGGAGANVLT

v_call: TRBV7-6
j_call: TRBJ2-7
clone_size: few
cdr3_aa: ASGGTVYAEQY

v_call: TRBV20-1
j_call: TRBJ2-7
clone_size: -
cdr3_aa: SARGDRGQSYEQY

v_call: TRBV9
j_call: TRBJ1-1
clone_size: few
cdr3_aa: ASSASVSGFWHTEAF

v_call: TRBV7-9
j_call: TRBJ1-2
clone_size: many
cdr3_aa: ASSSAGTQYGYT

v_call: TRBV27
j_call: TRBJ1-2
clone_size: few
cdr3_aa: ASRTRGQGYYGYT

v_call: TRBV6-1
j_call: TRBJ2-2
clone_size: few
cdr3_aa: ASRTDRGGMRTGELF

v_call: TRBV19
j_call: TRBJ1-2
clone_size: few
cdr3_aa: ATGRGYT

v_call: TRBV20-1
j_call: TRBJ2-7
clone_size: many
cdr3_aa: SAIQDFSTYEQY

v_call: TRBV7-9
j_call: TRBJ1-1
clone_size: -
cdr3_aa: ASSPGLANTEAF

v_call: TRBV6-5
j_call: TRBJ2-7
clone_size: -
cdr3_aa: ASSSTRFGGSYEQY

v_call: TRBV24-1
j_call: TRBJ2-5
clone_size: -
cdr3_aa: ATSDPLNRGETQY

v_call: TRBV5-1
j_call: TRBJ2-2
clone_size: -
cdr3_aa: ASSLSSSVLTNTGELF

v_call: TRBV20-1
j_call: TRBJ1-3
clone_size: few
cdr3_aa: SAPDAYRGDSGNTIY

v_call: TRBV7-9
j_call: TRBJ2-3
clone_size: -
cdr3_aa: ASSSPTSGTDTQY

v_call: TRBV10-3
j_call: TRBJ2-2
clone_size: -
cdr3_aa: AISFDAGARTGELF

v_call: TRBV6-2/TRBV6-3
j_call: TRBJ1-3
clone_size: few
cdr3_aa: ASSYSSSALGWDTIY

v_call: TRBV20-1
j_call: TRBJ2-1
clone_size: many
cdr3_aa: SPTGNEQF